What follows describes a single TCR beta chain. This sample was included in a study of blood T cell repertoires in COVID-19. As for the study in general: COVID-19 samples collected from the United States, Italy and Spain covered acute and convalescent phases.

In the source study's methods: Researchers report that nucleated cell counts were estimated from reference gene primer amplification. Assay used: immunoSEQ multiplex PCR; TCRdb lists only in-frame clones, some missing. V and J calls and clone size are copied from that table; D and trimming were computed from the DNA. The data contain fewer than 85,000 clones, about 87% of them seen just once; the ten biggest clones take up about 5.3%. Germline-derived CDR1 and CDR2 are SNHLY and FYNNEI. Trimming left V 1 base short and J 7 bases short, with 16 bases between. CDR3 length: 15 amino acids. The chain combines TRBV2 with TRBJ1-1; D remains ambiguous. The sequenced material came from peripheral blood. The clonotype comes from a man in his forties or fifties with active COVID-19. The CDR3: CASSEGAGYSIEAFF. CDR3 nucleotides: TGTGCCAGCAGTGAAGGGGCCGGATACTCAATTGAAGCTTTCTTT.